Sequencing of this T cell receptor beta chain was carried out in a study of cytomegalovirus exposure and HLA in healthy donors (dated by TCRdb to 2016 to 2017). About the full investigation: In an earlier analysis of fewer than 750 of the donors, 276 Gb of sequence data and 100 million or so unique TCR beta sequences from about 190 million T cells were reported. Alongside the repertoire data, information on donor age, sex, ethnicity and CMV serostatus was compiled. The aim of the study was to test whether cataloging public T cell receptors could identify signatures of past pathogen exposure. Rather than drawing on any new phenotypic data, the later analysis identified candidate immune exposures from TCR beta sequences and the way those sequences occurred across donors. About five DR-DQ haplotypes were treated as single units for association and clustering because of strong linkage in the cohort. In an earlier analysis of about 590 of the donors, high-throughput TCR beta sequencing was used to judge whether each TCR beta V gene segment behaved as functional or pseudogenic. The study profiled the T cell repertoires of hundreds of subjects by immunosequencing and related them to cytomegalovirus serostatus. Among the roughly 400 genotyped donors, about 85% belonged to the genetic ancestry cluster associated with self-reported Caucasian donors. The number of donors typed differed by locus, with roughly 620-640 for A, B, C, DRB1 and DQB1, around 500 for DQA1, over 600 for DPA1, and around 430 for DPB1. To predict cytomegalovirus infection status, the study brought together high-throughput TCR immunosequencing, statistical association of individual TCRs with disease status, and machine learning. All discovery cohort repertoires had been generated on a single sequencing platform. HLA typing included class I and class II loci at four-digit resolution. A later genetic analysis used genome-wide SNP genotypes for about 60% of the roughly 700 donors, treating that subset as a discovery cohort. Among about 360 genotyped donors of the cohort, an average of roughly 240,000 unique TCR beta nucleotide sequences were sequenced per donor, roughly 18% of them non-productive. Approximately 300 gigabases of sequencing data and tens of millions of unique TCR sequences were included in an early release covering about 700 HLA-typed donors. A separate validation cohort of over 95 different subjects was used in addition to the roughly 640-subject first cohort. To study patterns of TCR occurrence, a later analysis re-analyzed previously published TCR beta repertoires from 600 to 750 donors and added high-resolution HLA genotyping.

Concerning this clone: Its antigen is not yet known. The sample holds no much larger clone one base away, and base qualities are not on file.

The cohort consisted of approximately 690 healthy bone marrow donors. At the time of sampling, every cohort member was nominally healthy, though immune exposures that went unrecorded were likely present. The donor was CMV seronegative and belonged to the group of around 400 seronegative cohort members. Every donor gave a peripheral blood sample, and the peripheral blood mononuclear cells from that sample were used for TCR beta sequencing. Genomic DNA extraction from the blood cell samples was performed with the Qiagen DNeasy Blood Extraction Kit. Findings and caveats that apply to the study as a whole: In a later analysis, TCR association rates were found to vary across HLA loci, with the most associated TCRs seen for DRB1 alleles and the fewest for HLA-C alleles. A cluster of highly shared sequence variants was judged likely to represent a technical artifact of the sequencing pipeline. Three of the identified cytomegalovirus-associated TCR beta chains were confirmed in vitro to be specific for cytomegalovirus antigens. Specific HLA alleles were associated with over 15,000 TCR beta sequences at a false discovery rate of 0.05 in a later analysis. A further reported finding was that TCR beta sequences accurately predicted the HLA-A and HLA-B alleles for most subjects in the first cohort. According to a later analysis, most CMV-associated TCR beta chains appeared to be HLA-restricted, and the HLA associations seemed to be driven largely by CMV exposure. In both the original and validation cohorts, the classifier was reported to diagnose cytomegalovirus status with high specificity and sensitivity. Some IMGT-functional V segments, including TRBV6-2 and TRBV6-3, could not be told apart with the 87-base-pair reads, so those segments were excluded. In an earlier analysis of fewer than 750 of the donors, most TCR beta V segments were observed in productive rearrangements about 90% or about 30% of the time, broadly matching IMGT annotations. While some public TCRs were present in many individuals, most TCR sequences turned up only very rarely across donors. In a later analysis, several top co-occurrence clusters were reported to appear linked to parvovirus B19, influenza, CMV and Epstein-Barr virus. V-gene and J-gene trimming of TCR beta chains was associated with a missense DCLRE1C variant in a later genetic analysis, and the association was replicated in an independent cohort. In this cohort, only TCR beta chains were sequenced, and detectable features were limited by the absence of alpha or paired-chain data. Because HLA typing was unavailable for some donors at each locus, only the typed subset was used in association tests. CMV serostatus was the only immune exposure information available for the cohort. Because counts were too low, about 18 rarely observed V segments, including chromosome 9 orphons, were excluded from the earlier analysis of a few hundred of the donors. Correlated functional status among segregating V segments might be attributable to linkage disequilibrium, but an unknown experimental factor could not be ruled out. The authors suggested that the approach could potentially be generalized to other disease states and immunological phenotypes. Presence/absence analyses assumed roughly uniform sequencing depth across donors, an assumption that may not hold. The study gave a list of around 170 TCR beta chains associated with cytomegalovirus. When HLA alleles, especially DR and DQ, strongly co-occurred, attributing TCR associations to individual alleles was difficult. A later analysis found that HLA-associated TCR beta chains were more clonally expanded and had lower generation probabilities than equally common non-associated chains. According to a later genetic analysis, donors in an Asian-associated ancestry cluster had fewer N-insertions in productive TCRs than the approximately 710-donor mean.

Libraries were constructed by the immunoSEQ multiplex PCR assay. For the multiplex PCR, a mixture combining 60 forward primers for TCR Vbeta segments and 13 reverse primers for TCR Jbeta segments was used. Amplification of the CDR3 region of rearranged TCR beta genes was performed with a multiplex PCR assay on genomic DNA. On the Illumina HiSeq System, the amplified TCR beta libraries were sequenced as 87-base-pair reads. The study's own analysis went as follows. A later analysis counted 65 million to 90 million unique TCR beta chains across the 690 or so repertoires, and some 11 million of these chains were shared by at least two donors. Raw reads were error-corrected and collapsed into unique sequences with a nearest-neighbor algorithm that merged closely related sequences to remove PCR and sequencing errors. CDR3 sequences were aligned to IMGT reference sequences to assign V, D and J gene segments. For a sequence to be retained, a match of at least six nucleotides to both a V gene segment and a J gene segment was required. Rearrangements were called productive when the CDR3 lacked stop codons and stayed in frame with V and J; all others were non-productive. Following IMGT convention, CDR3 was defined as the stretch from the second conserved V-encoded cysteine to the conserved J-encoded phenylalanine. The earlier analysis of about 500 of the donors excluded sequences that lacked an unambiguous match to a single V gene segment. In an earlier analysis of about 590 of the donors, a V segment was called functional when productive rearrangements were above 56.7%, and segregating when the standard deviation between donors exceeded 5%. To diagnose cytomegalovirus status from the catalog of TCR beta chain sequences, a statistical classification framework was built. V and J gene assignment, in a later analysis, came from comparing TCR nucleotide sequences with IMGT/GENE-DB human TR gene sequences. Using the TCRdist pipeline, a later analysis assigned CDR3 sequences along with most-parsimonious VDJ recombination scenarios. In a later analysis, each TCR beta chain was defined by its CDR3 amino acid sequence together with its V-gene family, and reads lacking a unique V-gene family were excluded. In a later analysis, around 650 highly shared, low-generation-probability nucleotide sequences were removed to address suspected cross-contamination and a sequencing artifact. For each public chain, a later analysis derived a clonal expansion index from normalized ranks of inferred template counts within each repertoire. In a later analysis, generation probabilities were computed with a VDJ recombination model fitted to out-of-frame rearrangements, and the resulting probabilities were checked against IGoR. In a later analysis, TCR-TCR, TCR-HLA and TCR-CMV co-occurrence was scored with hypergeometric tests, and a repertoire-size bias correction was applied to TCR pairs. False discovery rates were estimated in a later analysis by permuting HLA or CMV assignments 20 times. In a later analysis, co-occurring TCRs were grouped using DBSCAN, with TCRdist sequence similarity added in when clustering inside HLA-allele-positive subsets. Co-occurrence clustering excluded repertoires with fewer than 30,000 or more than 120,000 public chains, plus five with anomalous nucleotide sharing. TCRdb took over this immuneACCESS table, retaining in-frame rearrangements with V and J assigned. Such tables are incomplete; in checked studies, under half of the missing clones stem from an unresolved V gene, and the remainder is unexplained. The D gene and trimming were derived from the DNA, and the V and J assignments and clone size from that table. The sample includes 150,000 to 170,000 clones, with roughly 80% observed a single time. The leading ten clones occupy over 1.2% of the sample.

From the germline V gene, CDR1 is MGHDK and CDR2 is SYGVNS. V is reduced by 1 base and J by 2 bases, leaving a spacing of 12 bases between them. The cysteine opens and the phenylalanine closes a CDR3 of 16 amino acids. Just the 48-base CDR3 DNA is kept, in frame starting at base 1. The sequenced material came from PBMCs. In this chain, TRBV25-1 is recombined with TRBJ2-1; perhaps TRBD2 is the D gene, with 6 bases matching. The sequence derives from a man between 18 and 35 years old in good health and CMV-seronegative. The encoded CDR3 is CASSESTGVPYNEQFF. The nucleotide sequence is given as TGTGCCAGCAGTGAATCGACGGGAGTCCCCTACAATGAGCAGTTCTTC.